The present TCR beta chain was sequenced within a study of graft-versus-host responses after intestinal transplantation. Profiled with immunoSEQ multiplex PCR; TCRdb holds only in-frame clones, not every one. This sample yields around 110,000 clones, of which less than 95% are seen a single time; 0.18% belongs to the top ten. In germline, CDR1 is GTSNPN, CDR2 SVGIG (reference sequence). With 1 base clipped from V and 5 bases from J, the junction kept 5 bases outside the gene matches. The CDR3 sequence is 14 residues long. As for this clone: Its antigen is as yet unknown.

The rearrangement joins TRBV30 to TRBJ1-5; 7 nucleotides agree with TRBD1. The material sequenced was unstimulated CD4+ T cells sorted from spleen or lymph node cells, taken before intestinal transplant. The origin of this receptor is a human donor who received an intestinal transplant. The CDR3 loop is CAWSDKGAYQPQHF. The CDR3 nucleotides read TGTGCCTGGAGTGACAAGGGGGCCTATCAGCCCCAGCATTTT.